This T cell receptor beta chain emerged from a study of cytomegalovirus exposure and HLA in healthy donors. Study outcomes and limitations: A list of about 160 TCR beta chains associated with cytomegalovirus was given.

PCR involved 60 Vbeta and 13 Jbeta primers. Profiling relied on immunoSEQ multiplex PCR, and the TCRdb table lists in-frame clones only, not all of them. This table has 140,000 to 150,000 clones, 78% appearing once. For this clone: The antigen is undetermined.

The CDR3 loop spans 12 amino acids. V dropped 6 bases and J dropped 0 bases, with 9 bases sitting between them. CDR1 and CDR2 from the germline V gene are SQVTM and ANQGSEA. Every donor was a healthy person donating bone marrow. This clonotype was obtained from a female donor in good health and CMV-seronegative. The material sequenced was PBMCs. This sequence joins TRBV29-1 and TRBJ2-7, with a tentative D call TRBD1 (5 bases). The CDR3 coding sequence is TGCAGCGTCAAGACAGCCTCCTACGAGCAGTACTTC. As protein: CSVKTASYEQYF.